The 8 T cell receptor beta chains below were found in one sample sequenced in a study of STAT5B mutations in CD4+ large granular lymphocyte leukemia. Measured with immunoSEQ multiplex PCR; TCRdb has only the in-frame clones, and not every one. The data show some 4,900 clones, 85% to 90% seen once. Specimen: PBMCs. The receptors shown here come from a man aged 35 to 55 with CD4+ T-cell large granular lymphocyte leukemia.

The chain combines TRBV11-1 with TRBJ2-2; no reliable D call. Per the germline V gene, CDR1 is SGHAT and CDR2 is FQDESV (reference sequence). V was shortened by 5 bases and J by 6 bases, with 16 bases between the two germline ends. CDR3 length: 15 residues. CDR3 sequence: CASSPLGSSPGELFF. CDR3 DNA sequence: TGTGCCAGCAGCCCGCTTGGAAGCAGCCCCGGGGAGCTGTTTTTT.

The rearrangement uses TRBV19 and TRBJ2-5; TRBD1 aligns across 7 bases. In germline, CDR1 is LNHDA, CDR2 SQIVND (reference sequence). The CDR3 totals 16 residues. V lost 5 bases and J lost 5; bases outside the gene matches: 14. The CDR3 protein is CASSPDRENPVETQYF. CDR3 coding DNA: TGTGCCAGTAGTCCCGACAGGGAAAACCCGGTGGAGACCCAGTACTTC.

The table lists this clone with a count of one. The rearrangement joins TRBV2 to TRBJ1-5, with D maybe TRBD1 (6 bases). V was cut by 5 bases and J by 4 bases, with 15 bases left in between. Per germline, CDR1 SNHLY and CDR2 FYNNEI. There are 15 residues in the CDR3. This CDR3 reads CASSLNRAANQPQHF. CDR3 nucleotides: TGTGCCAGCAGTCTGAACAGGGCGGCTAATCAGCCCCAGCATTTT.

The V and J genes are TRBV30 and TRBJ2-7; D remains unclear. Per the germline V gene, CDR1 is GTSNPN and CDR2 is SVGIG (reference sequence). There are 12 residues in the CDR3. Between the trimmed V and J ends, which lost 3 bases and 6 bases, there was a span of 12 bases. CDR3 sequence reads: CAWRSGPAEQYF. In DNA form, the CDR3 reads TGTGCCTGGAGGTCCGGCCCGGCCGAGCAGTACTTC.

In regard to this clone: Mismatch with germline at one junction end may stem from a read error. The same CDR3 can be traced to other DNA sequences in this sample. The V gene is TRBV5-1, the J gene TRBJ2-1; no clear D. Germline CDR1 is SGHRS and CDR2 is YFSETQ. CDR3 length: 13 amino acids. The CDR3 loop reads CASSLASENEQFF. CDR3 bases: TGTGCCAGCAGCTTGGCATCGGAAAATGAGCAGTTCTTC.

CDR3 DNA sequence: TGTGCCAGCACCCGCAACCAGGGGTTTACTAACTATGGCTACACCTTC. It specifies CASTRNQGFTNYGYTF. This chain links TRBV28 with TRBJ1-2; D is possibly TRBD1 (6 bases). Germline lookup yields CDR1 MDHEN and CDR2 SYDVKM. The germline V and J ends were trimmed by 7 bases and 0 bases, with 18 bases remaining between them. The CDR3 totals 16 residues.

This rearrangement joins TRBV5-1 to TRBJ2-7; 7 bases are a match to TRBD2. Trimming cost V 0 bases and J 4 bases; bases outside gene matches: 7. This CDR3 spans 15 amino acids. CDR1 is SGHRS and CDR2 is YFSETQ in the germline V gene. For the CDR3, the DNA is TGCGCCAGCAGCTTGGATGGAGCGGGATGGTACGAGCAGTACTTC. It encodes CASSLDGAGWYEQYF.

As to this clone: The germline gene is not matched at one end of the junction; a read error may be the cause. CDR3 in DNA: TGTGCCAGCAGCCCCCCCTGGGATAGGGAGCAGTACTTT. Translated: CASSPPWDREQYF. The V and J genes are TRBV7-9 and TRBJ2-7; tentatively, D is TRBD2 (5 bases). Germline V gene lookup returns CDR1 SEHNR and CDR2 FQNEAQ (reference sequence). This CDR3 has 13 residues.